These 20 T cell receptor beta chains share one sample of origin, sequenced in a study of T-cell reconstitution after alpha-beta-depleted transplantation in children. TCRbeta library construction was performed incorporating unique molecular identifiers. TCRdb re-derived calls from the PCR reads in MiXCR, one entry per CDR3 protein. The data hold 500,000 or so distinct CDR3 sequences, with over 25% observed a single time. Sequences were derived from PBMCs from the stem cell graft donor, sampled from the stem cell graft. All receptors derive from a human donor who donated a stem cell graft to a child with aplastic anemia.

CDR3 coding DNA: TGTGCCAGCAGCTTAGAGAAAGGGGACTGGAGCTCCTACGAGCAGTACGTC. Its protein is CASSLEKGDWSSYEQYV. This chain links TRBV7-9 with TRBJ2-7; D is perhaps TRBD2 (6 bases). Trimming left V 1 base short and J 0 bases short, with 16 bases between. There are 17 residues in the CDR3. CDR1 is SEHNR, CDR2 FQNEAQ, per germline (reference sequence).

This clonotype was recorded a few times. CDR3 nucleotide sequence: TGTGCCAGCAGTTCCGGGACAGGGGCCTACAATGAGCAGTTCTTC. It codes for CASSSGTGAYNEQFF. V usage is TRBV28 and J usage is TRBJ2-1, with 10 bases fitting TRBD1. CDR3 length: 15 residues. V gave up 4 bases and J gave up 2 bases; unmatched junction bases: 2. The germline CDR1 and CDR2 sequences are MDHEN and SYDVKM.

This clonotype has more than one count but fewer than ten. V usage is TRBV28 and J usage is TRBJ2-1; tentatively, D is TRBD1 (6 bases). This CDR3 has 15 residues. V was cut by 4 bases and J by 15 bases, with 25 bases left in between. Germline V gives CDR1 MDHEN, CDR2 SYDVKM. Written as DNA, the CDR3 is TGTGCCAGCAGTTCCCCACCTGCGGTCTACCAAGGGGGGTTCTTC. Translation gives CASSSPPAVYQGGFF. Drawing the rest from reference TRBV28 and TRBJ2-1, the complete variable domain is DVKVTQSSRYLVKRTGEKVFLECVQDMDHENMFWYRQDPGLGLRLIYFSYDVKMKEKGDIPEGYSVSREKKERFSLILESASTNQTSMYLCASSSPPAVYQGGFFGPGTRLTVL.

This clonotype turned up a few times. The genes are TRBV6-6 and TRBJ1-2; D gene uncertain. Germline values: CDR1 MNHNY, CDR2 SVGAGI (reference sequence). This CDR3 contains 12 residues. Trimming removed 6 bases from V and 6 bases from J, with 11 bases in between. The CDR3 loop is CASRYGGDGYTF. The CDR3 bases are TGTGCCAGCAGATACGGAGGTGATGGCTACACCTTC.

Only a few counts were recorded for this clonotype. The chain combines TRBV10-3 with TRBJ1-1; D gene ambiguous. CDR3 size: 15 residues. Germline CDR1 is ENHRY and CDR2 is SYGVKD. V was shortened by 0 bases and J by 4 bases, with 12 bases between the two germline ends. The CDR3: CAISESIGLGTEAFF. CDR3 bases: TGTGCCATCAGTGAGTCGATCGGGCTAGGCACTGAAGCTTTCTTT.

CDR3 coding DNA: TGTGCCAGCAGCTCCAGACTAGCGGGCTTCACCGGGGAGCTGTTTTTT. This gives the protein CASSSRLAGFTGELFF. The V gene is TRBV7-8, the J gene TRBJ2-2; 10 positions match TRBD2. With V trimmed by 4 bases and J by 4 bases, 6 bases remained unmatched. Germline V gene lookup returns CDR1 SGHVS and CDR2 FQNEAQ. The CDR3 contains 16 residues.

V gene TRBV5-1 combines with J gene TRBJ2-5, with a tentative D call TRBD2 (5 bases). Trimming took 2 bases from V and 6 from J, leaving 11 bases between them. Germline CDR1 and CDR2: SGHRS and YFSETQ. The CDR3 extends over 13 amino acids. CDR3 sequence reads: CASSFEGSKTQYF. The CDR3 coding sequence is TGCGCCAGCAGCTTTGAGGGTTCCAAGACCCAGTACTTC.

This chain links TRBV20-1 with TRBJ1-4, with D possibly being TRBD1 (5 bases). This CDR3 has 16 residues. V gave up 1 base and J gave up 3 bases, with 15 bases separating them. Per the germline V gene, CDR1 is DFQATT and CDR2 is SNEGSKA (reference sequence). CDR3 amino acids: CSARGTAGMANEKLFF. For the CDR3, the DNA is TGCAGTGCTAGAGGTACCGCAGGGATGGCTAATGAAAAACTGTTTTTT.

This CDR3 is CASSPWTGPKTQYF. The CDR3 nucleotides are TGTGCCAGCAGCCCATGGACAGGGCCTAAGACCCAGTACTTC. The rearrangement links TRBV7-2 to TRBJ2-5; 8 bases line up with TRBD1. This CDR3 is built from 14 residues. V was pared by 5 bases and J by 6 bases, with 8 bases of the junction left unmatched. The V gene's germline CDR1 is SGHTA and CDR2 FQGNSA.

This clonotype was seen more than once but under ten times. The rearrangement joins TRBV11-1 to TRBJ2-7, with TRBD2 identical over 13 bases. Trimming removed 4 bases from V and 0 bases from J; junction bases left unmatched: 9. Germline-derived CDR1 and CDR2 are SGHAT and FQDESV (reference sequence). This CDR3 contains 18 residues. This CDR3 is CASSSSGLAGPSSYEQYF. The CDR3 DNA is TGTGCCAGCAGCTCCTCGGGACTAGCGGGACCTAGCTCCTACGAGCAGTACTTC.

The rearrangement joins TRBV5-5 to TRBJ2-7, with 8 bases aligning to TRBD1. Looked up from germline, CDR1 is SGHKS and CDR2 is YYEKEE (reference sequence). Germline trimming cut 3 bases from V and 5 bases from J; bases unmatched to any gene: 10. The CDR3 sequence is 15 residues long. The CDR3 coding sequence is TGTGCCAGCAGCTGCGGACAGGGAGGCTGCCACGAGCAGTACGTC. It codes for CASSCGQGGCHEQYV.

The chain is built from TRBV27 and TRBJ2-5; the D is unclear. Looked up from germline, CDR1 is MNHEY and CDR2 is SMNVEV (reference sequence). Trimming took off 1 base at V and 5 bases at J, with 5 bases between the two ends. This CDR3 is built from 12 residues. CDR3 DNA: TGTGCCAGCAGTTTATATAGGGAGACCCAGTACTTC. Protein product: CASSLYRETQYF.

At least ten counts were recorded for this clonotype. CDR3 loop: CASSPSGVEGTGELFF. The CDR3 DNA sequence: TGCGCCAGCAGCCCGTCCGGGGTGGAGGGCACCGGGGAGCTGTTTTTT. This chain connects TRBV4-3 to TRBJ2-2; a weak D match, TRBD2 (6 bases). V was shortened by 4 bases and J by 4 bases, with 16 bases between the two germline ends. The germline CDR1 and CDR2 sequences are LGHNA and YSLEER. The CDR3 contains 16 residues.

This clonotype has just a few counts. This chain connects TRBV6-1 to TRBJ2-1; possible D gene TRBD2, 8 bases. Germline CDR1 reads MNHNS; CDR2 reads SASEGT. The ends were cut back, 5 bases at V and 6 bases at J, with 23 bases in the middle. This CDR3 has 17 amino acids. CDR3 sequence (DNA): TGTGCCAGCAGTAGTTTAGCGGGAAGGGGGCACGGCAATGAGCAGTTCTTC. It is translated as CASSSLAGRGHGNEQFF.

This clonotype occurred once. The chain is built from TRBV3-1 and TRBJ1-1, with D unclear. CDR1 and CDR2 (germline): LGHDT, YNNKEL (reference sequence). Trimming left V 1 base short and J 4 bases short, with 10 bases between. The CDR3 spans 14 residues. For the CDR3, the DNA is TGTGCCAGCAGCCAAGGTGGATTTGGCACTGAAGCTTTCTTT. It is translated as CASSQGGFGTEAFF.

This rearrangement joins TRBV5-6 to TRBJ2-1; D ambiguous. The germline V gene has CDR1 SGHDT and CDR2 YYEEEE. The CDR3 length is 11 residues. The ends were cut back, 3 bases at V and 8 bases at J, with 6 bases in the middle. In DNA, the CDR3 is TGTGCCAGCAGCTGGCAGCATGAGCAGTTCTTC. Protein: CASSWQHEQFF. The full variable domain, its missing parts supplied by reference TRBV5-6 and TRBJ2-1, is DAGVTQSPTHLIKTRGQQVTLRCSPKSGHDTVSWYQQALGQGPQFIFQYYEEEERQRGNFPDRFSGHQFPNYSSELNVNALLLGDSALYLCASSWQHEQFFGPGTRLTVL.

As for this clonotype: A junction end diverges from the germline sequence, so it may reflect a read error. This chain links TRBV5-1 with TRBJ2-2; maybe TRBD2 (6 bases). The CDR3 spans 16 residues. Germline CDR1 reads SGHRS; CDR2 reads YFSETQ. This CDR3 reads CASSLPSGVNTGELFF. The CDR3, as DNA: TGCGCCAGCAGCCTCCCGTCGGGGGTGAACACCGGGGAGCTGTTTTTC. The whole variable domain, filled in from reference TRBV5-1 and TRBJ2-2, reads KAGVTQTPRYLIKTRGQQVTLSCSPISGHRSVSWYQQTPGQGLQFLFEYFSETQRNKGNFPGRFSGRQFSNSRSEMNVSTLELGDSALYLCASSLPSGVNTGELFFGEGSRLTVL.

The rearrangement uses TRBV7-3 and TRBJ2-1; 7 nucleotides agree with TRBD2. With V trimmed by 2 bases and J by 3 bases, 7 bases remained unmatched. This CDR3 has 16 residues. Germline V gives CDR1 SGHTA, CDR2 FQGTGA. CDR3 protein: CASSLSGTTHYNEQFF. CDR3 DNA sequence: TGTGCCAGCAGCTTATCCGGGACTACACACTACAATGAGCAGTTCTTC.

This clonotype was seen a few times. In DNA, the CDR3 is TGTGCCAGCTCGGGCCAAGAGACCCAGTACTTC. It translates to CASSGQETQYF. The chain joins TRBV18 to TRBJ2-5, with no clear D. The CDR3 totals 11 residues. Per the germline V gene, CDR1 is KGHSH and CDR2 is LQKENI. V shed 6 bases and J shed 1 base, with 3 bases lying between them.

The chain carries TRBV6-1 and TRBJ2-1, with TRBD2 matching over 12 bases. In germline, CDR1 is MNHNS, CDR2 SASEGT. The CDR3 spans 15 residues. Germline trimming cut 5 bases from V and 10 bases from J; bases unmatched to any gene: 9. CDR3 in DNA: TGTGCCAGCAGTCCTCTAGCGGGGGGGGTCGGGGAGCAGTTCTTC. Encoded protein: CASSPLAGGVGEQFF.